Listed below are T cell receptor beta chains from one sample, sequenced in a study of shared clonotypes between healthy human individuals. Using immunoSEQ multiplex PCR, the repertoire was profiled, and TCRdb retains in-frame clones only, with some absent. The sample includes fewer than 850,000 clones, 90% to 97% seen only once; the top ten take about 0.25%. The sample taken for sequencing was naive CD8+ T cells sorted from blood. These receptors all stem from a man younger than 45 in good health. CDR3s include the opening cysteine and the closing phenylalanine or tryptophan. D genes are given only for firm matches. Clone size, where shown, is once, few, many, or a class for clones that have expanded.

TGTGCCAGCAGCCTAATCTTTGGCTCCTACAATGAGCAGTTCTTC	CASSLIFGSYNEQFF	TRBJ2-1	NA	NA	TRBV14
TGTGCCAGCAGCCCGAGGGGGATTAACACTGAAGCTTTCTTT	CASSPRGINTEAFF	TRBJ1-1	NA	NA	TRBV5-6
TGTGCCAGCTCTCCTAGCCGGGGAACCTACGAGCAGTACTTC	CASSPSRGTYEQYF	TRBJ2-7	NA	NA	TRBV27
TGTGCCAGCAGCCAAGGACAGGGCAAAGAGACCCAGTACTTC	CASSQGQGKETQYF	TRBJ2-5	TRBD1	NA	TRBV13
TGCAGCGTTGAAGATTATAGGCGGGAGCTTGTATACAATGAGCAGTTCTTC	CSVEDYRRELVYNEQFF	TRBJ2-1	TRBD2	NA	TRBV29-1
TGTGCCAGCAGCGTAGTGGACTACGAGCAGTACTTC	CASSVVDYEQYF	TRBJ2-7	NA	NA	TRBV9
TGTGCCAGCTCGGAGACTACCTACGAGCAGTACTTC	CASSETTYEQYF	TRBJ2-7	NA	NA	TRBV28
TGTGCCAGCACCTCAGGGGAGGGGAATGGCTACACCTTC	CASTSGEGNGYTF	TRBJ1-2	NA	NA	TRBV7-9
TGTGCCAGCAGCCCCCCGACAGGGAGAGGAGGTGTTGACGAAAAACTGTTTTTT	CASSPPTGRGGVDEKLFF	TRBJ1-4	TRBD1	once	TRBV7-9
TGTGCCAGCGCCGACTGGGGAATTACCTACGAGCAGTACTTC	CASADWGITYEQYF	TRBJ2-7	NA	NA	TRBV2
TGTGCCAGCAGTTCCAATAGCGGGAGCACAGATACGCAGTATTTT	CASSSNSGSTDTQYF	TRBJ2-3	TRBD2	NA	TRBV6-5
TGCGCCAGCAGTGAGTCCCTTTTGTGGACAGGGGCCTATGGCTACACCTTC	CASSESLLWTGAYGYTF	TRBJ1-2	TRBD1	NA	TRBV10-2
TGTGCCAGCAGCTTGGACGGGGCCTCTGGGGCCAACGTCCTGACTTTC	CASSLDGASGANVLTF	TRBJ2-6	NA	NA	TRBV5-5
TGTGCCAGCATTCCTAAGGGCGACAATGAGCAGTTCTTC	CASIPKGDNEQFF	TRBJ2-1	NA	NA	TRBV7-9
TGTGCCAGCAGTACCGGGCCAAATGAGCAGTTCTTC	CASSTGPNEQFF	TRBJ2-1	NA	NA	TRBV6-1
TGTGCCAGCAGTTTTGTTAGCGGAGACTACGAGCAGTACTTC	CASSFVSGDYEQYF	TRBJ2-7	NA	NA	TRBV27
TGTGCCAGCAGTTTTGTACAGGGATATCAGCCCCAGCATTTT	CASSFVQGYQPQHF	TRBJ1-5	NA	NA	TRBV27
TGTGCCAGCAGGCCAACAGGGGGGGAGACCCAGTACTTC	CASRPTGGETQYF	TRBJ2-5	TRBD1	NA	TRBV7-9
TGTGCCAGCAGATTGGGGTCTCATGGCTACACCTTC	CASRLGSHGYTF	TRBJ1-2	NA	NA	TRBV6-5
TGTGCCAGTAAAGGTTTCGGACTAGAGGTGATCGGGGAGCTGTTTTTT	CASKGFGLEVIGELFF	TRBJ2-2	TRBD2	NA	TRBV19
TGTGCCAGCAGCTCGAGCCGACTAGCAGCCCGTTACGAGCAGTACTTC	CASSSSRLAARYEQYF	TRBJ2-7	TRBD2	NA	TRBV27
TGTGCCAGCACTTTTCGGGCCTCAAACACTGAAGCTTTCTTT	CASTFRASNTEAFF	TRBJ1-1	NA	NA	TRBV6-6
TGTGCCAGCAGTGAAATCGGGAGCGGGTACGAGCAGTACTTC	CASSEIGSGYEQYF	TRBJ2-7	NA	NA	TRBV6-1
TGCGCCAGCAGCCAAGTGATTTCTGCTTCTTACGAGCAGTACTTC	CASSQVISASYEQYF	TRBJ2-7	NA	few	TRBV4-1
TGTGCCAGCAGGGGGACTAGCTCGGCGAACAATGAGCAGTTCTTC	CASRGTSSANNEQFF	TRBJ2-1	TRBD2	NA	TRBV2
TGTGCCAGCAGCAGGGACAGGGGGTGGGCCTACGAGCAGTACTTC	CASSRDRGWAYEQYF	TRBJ2-7	TRBD1	NA	TRBV9
TGTGCCAGCAGTTACCGGACCGAGTGGCATGAGCAGTTCTTC	CASSYRTEWHEQFF	TRBJ2-1	NA	NA	TRBV6-5
TGTGCTAGTGGTTTGGGGACCGGCAATGAGCAGTTCTTC	CASGLGTGNEQFF	TRBJ2-1	NA	NA	TRBV12-5
TGTGCCAGCACCTCGGGTATCGGGGACTTCTACGAGCAGTACTTC	CASTSGIGDFYEQYF	TRBJ2-7	NA	NA	TRBV5-5
TGTGCCAGCAGCCCTAGCGGGTCCGCGGGAGAGACCCAGTACTTC	CASSPSGSAGETQYF	TRBJ2-5	TRBD2	NA	TRBV7-8
TGTGCCAGCAGTGTACACTACCCAGGGGTGGGCGGGGCCAACGTCCTGACTTTC	CASSVHYPGVGGANVLTF	TRBJ2-6	NA	NA	TRBV27
TGTGCCAGCAAAAATCCCGACAGGGCTACCTACAATGAGCAGTTCTTC	CASKNPDRATYNEQFF	TRBJ2-1	TRBD1	NA	TRBV28
TGCGCCAGCAGCCCTGGGCTCTCCTACGAGCAGTACTTC	CASSPGLSYEQYF	TRBJ2-7	NA	NA	TRBV4-3
TGTGCCAGCAGTGAGGGAGGACAGGGCTGGCGGGAGGGCCGCAATGAGCAGTTCTTC	CASSEGGQGWREGRNEQFF	TRBJ2-1	NA	NA	TRBV2
TGTGCCAGCAGCACCCCGGGGCTAGCGGGTGCCCGTCTCCGCGAGCAGTACTTC	CASSTPGLAGARLREQYF	TRBJ2-7	TRBD2	NA	TRBV27
TGCAGCGTTCCCCGGACAGGGGGCAGGGCTGAAGCTTTCTTT	CSVPRTGGRAEAFF	TRBJ1-1	TRBD1	NA	TRBV29-1
TGCGCCAGCAGCCAAGGGACAGTCAATCAGCCCCAGCATTTT	CASSQGTVNQPQHF	TRBJ1-5	NA	NA	TRBV4-3
TGTGCCAGCAGTCGACAGGGCGGGGACTATGGCTACACCTTC	CASSRQGGDYGYTF	TRBJ1-2	TRBD1	NA	TRBV6-1
TGTGCCATCAGTGAGTCAGGGGGCTCCTACAATGAGCAGTTCTTC	CAISESGGSYNEQFF	TRBJ2-1	NA	NA	TRBV10-3
TGTGCCAGCAGCTTACGTGGGGCGGGAGATACGCAGTATTTT	CASSLRGAGDTQYF	TRBJ2-3	NA	NA	TRBV11-1
TGTGCCAGCAGAAGCCGGCCCAAAAACACTGAAGCTTTCTTT	CASRSRPKNTEAFF	TRBJ1-1	NA	NA	TRBV28
TGTGCCAGCAGCTTAATTTGGCGGGAGGGAGAGACCCAGTACTTC	CASSLIWREGETQYF	TRBJ2-5	TRBD2	NA	TRBV7-6
TGTGCCAGCAGCGGGGACACGGCCACTGAAGCTTTCTTT	CASSGDTATEAFF	TRBJ1-1	NA	NA	TRBV7-2
TGTGCCAGCAGCCAGTGGGCGGGACTCCAAGAGACCCAGTACTTC	CASSQWAGLQETQYF	TRBJ2-5	NA	NA	TRBV14
TGCGCCAGCAGCTTCGAGACAGGTGTCACTGAAGCTTTCTTT	CASSFETGVTEAFF	TRBJ1-1	NA	NA	TRBV5-1
TGTGCCAGCAGCTTACAGGGGCGCAGCTACGAGCAGTACTTC	CASSLQGRSYEQYF	TRBJ2-7	NA	NA	TRBV7-9
TGTGCCAGCAGTGGAAGCACCGGGGAGCTGTTTTTT	CASSGSTGELFF	TRBJ2-2	NA	NA	TRBV6-1
TGCGCCAGCAGCTCCCCCCCTTCCAGGCCGGGCAATGAGCAGTTCTTC	CASSSPPSRPGNEQFF	TRBJ2-1	NA	NA	TRBV5-1
TGCGCCAGCAGTCGACCAGACCGGGACGCAAGCTCCTACGAGCAGTACTTC	CASSRPDRDASSYEQYF	TRBJ2-7	NA	NA	TRBV5-1
TGTGCCAGCAGTTCAGGGTCCCTCACAGATACGCAGTATTTT	CASSSGSLTDTQYF	TRBJ2-3	NA	NA	TRBV2
TGTGCCAGCAGAACTCAACGGAGCTCCTACAATGAGCAGTTCTTC	CASRTQRSSYNEQFF	TRBJ2-1	NA	NA	TRBV6-5
TGTGCCAGCAGCCAAGACTCACGTTTGGAGCAGTTCTTC	CASSQDSRLEQFF	TRBJ2-1	NA	NA	TRBV14
TGTGCCAGCAGTGAATATACCTCTCTGTGGGGGGACTCCTACGAGCAGTACTTC	CASSEYTSLWGDSYEQYF	TRBJ2-7	NA	NA	TRBV6-1
TGTGCCAGCAGCCGGTCCCCCCACTACGAGCAGTACTTC	CASSRSPHYEQYF	TRBJ2-7	NA	NA	TRBV27
TGTGCCAGCAGTTGGGGAAGGTTCACTGAAGCTTTCTTT	CASSWGRFTEAFF	TRBJ1-1	NA	few	TRBV28
TGTGCCAGCAGTTTAGATACCCTGGGACGGCCAGAGCTGTTTTTT	CASSLDTLGRPELFF	TRBJ2-2	NA	NA	TRBV27
TGTGCCAGCAGCTGGGGAGTTGGCGGGGAGCTGTTTTTT	CASSWGVGGELFF	TRBJ2-2	NA	NA	TRBV5-4